This T cell receptor beta chain was sequenced during a study of T cell changes during pregnancy in multiple sclerosis. The CDR3 runs 16 residues. V dropped 0 bases and J dropped 5 bases, with 16 bases sitting between them. In germline, CDR1 is SGHVS, CDR2 FNYEAQ. The protocol was immunoSEQ multiplex PCR, while the TCRdb copy is restricted to in-frame clones and leaves out a portion. The sample has over 25,000 clones; 75% to 90% are singletons. The sample here was CD8+ T cells from peripheral blood mononuclear cells, taken after pregnancy. V usage is TRBV7-6 and J usage is TRBJ2-5; TRBD2 is a possible D gene (5 bases). The TCR sequence derives from a female donor with multiple sclerosis, enrolled in a pregnancy study. The CDR3: CASSLAISGSWETQYF. The CDR3 bases are TGTGCCAGCAGCTTAGCGATTAGTGGGAGCTGGGAGACCCAGTACTTC.